The following is a T cell receptor (beta chain) sequence with its context. Sequenced by immunoSEQ multiplex PCR; TCRdb stores in-frame clones only, minus some. The sample holds more than 70,000 clones; roughly 81% are singletons and the top ten take around 25%. This sample was taken from a study of OX40 agonist ivuxolimab in advanced cancers. At the level of the study: Patients were treated with intravenous ivuxolimab, dosed at 0.01 to 10 mg/kg and infused every 2 weeks. Treatment received earlier with anti-PD-1, anti-PD-L1 or anti-CTLA-4 agents was allowed, and around 36% had some.

The V gene lost 0 bases and the J gene lost 2 bases, with 5 bases spanning the gap. From germline, CDR1 is GTSNPN and CDR2 SVGIG (reference sequence). The CDR3 length is 13 residues. The gene calls are TRBV30 and TRBJ1-3; D uncertain. This receptor was taken from an adult with an advanced solid tumor such as melanoma, head and neck, liver or kidney cancer. The sequencing here drew on CD4+ or CD8+ T cells sorted from blood, taken in a trial of the OX40 agonist ivuxolimab. The CDR3 sequence is CAWSVETGNTIYF. CDR3 coding DNA: TGTGCCTGGAGTGTTGAGACTGGAAACACCATATATTTT. Full variable domain (outside the CDR3, taken from reference TRBV30 and TRBJ1-3): SQTIHQWPATLVQPVGSPLSLECTVEGTSNPNLYWYRQAAGRGLQLLFYSVGIGQISSEVPQNLSASRPQDRQFILSSKKLLLSDSGFYLCAWSVETGNTIYFGEGSWLTVV.